This TCR beta chain appears in the sequencing data of a study of CD8 T cells in Susac syndrome. Germline V lookup: CDR1 MNHNS, CDR2 SASEGT. J gave up 5 bases and V 3 bases, and 3 bases lay outside the gene matches. The CDR3 covers 13 residues. Reverse transcription used about 0.5 to 1 ug RNA and random hexamers. By means of immunoSEQ multiplex PCR, TCR beta CDR3 spanning 54 Vbeta and 13 Jbeta underwent amplification. TCRdb ran MiXCR on the immunoSEQ multiplex PCR reads and lists one entry per CDR3 protein. The data contain over 150,000 distinct CDR3 sequences, roughly 94% of them singletons. The clonotype comes from a human donor with Susac syndrome. What was sequenced was CD4+ T cells from PBMCs. V usage is TRBV6-1 and J usage is TRBJ1-1; 7 bases map to TRBD1. CDR3 region: CASSEQGGTEAFF. In DNA form, the CDR3 reads TGTGCCAGCAGTGAGCAGGGGGGAACTGAAGCTTTCTTT.